The 19 T cell receptor beta chains given below trace back to one sample, sequenced in a study of T-cell memory formation after mild COVID-19. TCRdb reprocessed the 5' RACE reads with MiXCR, giving one entry per CDR3 protein. Counted here are 450,000 or so distinct CDR3 sequences, roughly 25% occurring once; the ten biggest clones make up around 13%. The specimen sequenced was PBMCs or a T cell subset sorted from them (not recorded which). Source of these receptors: an adult woman who had mild COVID-19 (a few samples of this study predate the infection). Cell type and time point are not known.

This clonotype has only one observation. J is TRBJ1-1 and V is TRBV10-2, with 7 bases lining up with TRBD1. The CDR3 is 16 residues long. Germline V gives CDR1 WSHSY, CDR2 SAAADI. V dropped 7 bases and J dropped 6; count of bases not matched to a gene: 17. The CDR3 bases are TGCGCCAGCAAAGGTGTGGTCCGACAGGGTGATTCTGAAGCTTTCTTT. Its translation is CASKGVVRQGDSEAFF.

The V and J genes are TRBV5-1 and TRBJ1-2, with D perhaps matching TRBD1 (6 bases). The CDR3 extends over 15 amino acids. Germline CDR1 and CDR2: SGHRS and YFSETQ. Trimming removed 2 bases at V and 3 bases at J, with 14 bases between. CDR3 in amino acids: CASSFGRTDDYGYTF. The CDR3 nucleotides are TGCGCCAGCAGCTTCGGCAGGACAGACGACTATGGCTACACCTTC.

The J gene is TRBJ2-7, the V gene TRBV7-2, with TRBD2 as a possible D gene (5 bases). The germline V and J ends were trimmed by 0 bases and 7 bases, with 13 bases remaining between them. Germline-derived CDR1 and CDR2 are SGHTA and FQGNSA. The CDR3 is 14 amino acids. In nucleotides, the CDR3 is TGTGCCAGCAGCTTAGCGACTGGACTGGGGGAGCAGTACTTC. Amino acids: CASSLATGLGEQYF. Complete variable domain (other parts from reference TRBV7-2 and TRBJ2-7): GAGVSQSPSNKVTEKGKDVELRCDPISGHTALYWYRQSLGQGLEFLIYFQGNSAPDKSGLPSDRFSAERTGGSVSTLTIQRTQQEDSAVYLCASSLATGLGEQYFGPGTRLTVT.

This clonotype was detected only a few times. This rearrangement joins TRBV12-3 or TRBV12-4 to TRBJ2-5; 7 bases agree with TRBD1. The CDR3 contains 14 residues. With V trimmed by 3 bases and J by 5 bases, 6 bases remained unmatched. In DNA, the CDR3 is TGTGCCAGCAGTTTGAGGGGGCAAGGGGAGACCCAGTACTTC. It codes for CASSLRGQGETQYF.

Only a few counts were recorded for this clonotype. The chain carries TRBV5-6 and TRBJ2-7; 7 bases fit TRBD2. Germline V gene lookup returns CDR1 SGHDT and CDR2 YYEEEE. Unmatched junction bases numbered 7, after V lost 2 bases and J lost 5 bases. CDR3 length: 14 residues. The CDR3 spells CASSLRAGRDEQYF. The DNA for the CDR3 is TGTGCCAGCAGCTTACGAGCGGGGCGGGACGAGCAGTACTTC.

The chain joins TRBV29-1 to TRBJ2-7; 8 positions agree with TRBD1. The germline V gene encodes CDR1 SQVTM and CDR2 ANQGSEA. This CDR3 region has 13 residues. The V and J ends lost 6 bases and 1 base, in that order; junction bases with no gene match: 5. CDR3 coding DNA: TGCAGCGTCCTCGACAGGGGATCCTACGAGCAGTACTTC. Protein: CSVLDRGSYEQYF.

The DNA of the CDR3 is TGTGCCAGCAGCTTCGGACTAGCTCTTCCCTACAATGAGCAGTTCTTC. Translating gives CASSFGLALPYNEQFF. V usage is TRBV7-3 and J usage is TRBJ2-1, with 8 nucleotides matching TRBD2. The germline gives CDR1 SGHTA, CDR2 FQGTGA. The V and J ends lost 3 bases and 2 bases, in that order; junction bases with no gene match: 6. The CDR3 is 16 residues long.

V is TRBV27 and J is TRBJ2-5; a weak D match, TRBD2 (5 bases). The V end lost 2 bases, the J end lost 5 bases, and 9 bases lay between the germline ends. This CDR3 has 13 amino acids. Germline CDR1 reads MNHEY; CDR2 reads SMNVEV (reference sequence). The CDR3 is CASSLLGVETQYF. The CDR3 DNA is TGTGCCAGCAGTTTACTGGGAGTGGAGACCCAGTACTTC.

The chain is built from TRBV11-2 and TRBJ2-6; D unresolved. The CDR3 runs to 18 residues. Looked up from germline, CDR1 is SGHAT and CDR2 is FQNNGV. The germline V and J ends were trimmed by 5 bases and 4 bases, with 21 bases remaining between them. The CDR3 loop reads CASSPYRAAVFGANVLTF. CDR3 nucleotide sequence: TGTGCCAGCAGCCCATACCGGGCCGCAGTTTTCGGGGCCAACGTCCTGACTTTC.

This clonotype showed up just a few times. The gene calls are TRBV24-1 and TRBJ2-5; TRBD2 aligns across 15 bases. With 2 bases clipped from V and 4 bases from J, the junction kept 7 bases outside the gene matches. The CDR3 is 18 amino acids. CDR1 is KGHDR and CDR2 is SFDVKD in the germline V gene. CDR3 loop: CATSDSGTGLAGGETQYF. The CDR3 DNA sequence: TGTGCCACCAGTGATTCCGGCACGGGACTAGCGGGAGGAGAGACCCAGTACTTC.

V usage is TRBV30 and J usage is TRBJ2-2; D might be TRBD1 (6 bases). CDR1 is GTSNPN, CDR2 SVGIG, per germline (reference sequence). The CDR3 contains 14 residues. V shed 7 bases and J shed 6 bases, with 18 bases lying between them. Here the CDR3 reads CASQTGLGAGELFF. The CDR3 coding sequence is TGTGCCTCCCAAACAGGGTTAGGGGCCGGGGAGCTGTTTTTT.

The rearrangement links TRBV5-6 to TRBJ2-1; D not certain. V was cut by 3 bases and J by 8 bases, with 12 bases left in between. The CDR3 runs to 13 residues. Germline CDR1 and CDR2: SGHDT and YYEEEE. The chain's CDR3 is CASSYGTEDEQFF. The DNA of the CDR3 is TGTGCCAGCAGCTATGGCACGGAAGATGAGCAGTTCTTC.

CDR3 residues: CASSWAGGSEAFF. CDR3 in DNA: TGTGCCAGCAGTTGGGCAGGGGGTTCTGAAGCTTTCTTT. The chain is built from TRBV12-3 or TRBV12-4 and TRBJ1-1, with 7 bases identical to TRBD1. The CDR3 is 13 residues long. V was pared by 4 bases and J by 6 bases, with 5 bases of the junction left unmatched.

The chain carries TRBV20-1 and TRBJ1-1; 7 positions agree with TRBD1. CDR3 size: 15 residues. Germline values: CDR1 DFQATT, CDR2 SNEGSKA (reference sequence). The ends lost 3 bases at V and 5 bases at J; junction bases unmatched: 12. CDR3 sequence reads: CSAREPQGRGTEAFF. The CDR3 nucleotides are TGCAGTGCTAGGGAACCACAGGGGAGGGGGACTGAAGCTTTCTTT.

This clonotype was detected only a few times. V gene TRBV15 combines with J gene TRBJ2-3, with no clear D. Between the trimmed V and J ends, which lost 0 bases and 1 base, there was a span of 14 bases. CDR3 length equals 17 residues. Looked up from germline, CDR1 is LNHNV and CDR2 is YYDKDF (reference sequence). The CDR3: CATSRDLPSRGTDTQYF. CDR3 sequence (DNA): TGTGCCACCAGCAGAGATTTGCCCTCAAGGGGCACAGATACGCAGTATTTT.

The rearrangement joins TRBV24-1 to TRBJ2-3, with D maybe TRBD2 (6 bases). The V gene lost 5 bases and the J gene lost 2 bases, with 10 bases spanning the gap. Germline V gene sequence: CDR1 KGHDR, CDR2 SFDVKD. The CDR3 is 14 residues long. DNA for the CDR3: TGTGCCACCAGTGGTACTAGCCACACAGATACGCAGTATTTT. Translation gives CATSGTSHTDTQYF.

This chain joins TRBV5-1 and TRBJ2-5; 11 bases match TRBD2. This CDR3 has 15 amino acids. Losses at the gene ends were 4 bases for V and 4 bases for J; bases not matched to a gene: 6. Per the germline V gene, CDR1 is SGHRS and CDR2 is YFSETQ. CDR3 sequence: CASSVGTSGLETQYF. The CDR3 region has the DNA TGCGCCAGCAGCGTAGGGACTAGCGGTTTAGAGACCCAGTACTTC.

This clonotype was observed a few times. The rearrangement joins TRBV3-1 to TRBJ2-5; no firm D call. V lost 4 bases and J 1 base, leaving 10 bases between the germline ends. CDR3 size: 14 residues. Germline V gene lookup returns CDR1 LGHDT and CDR2 YNNKEL (reference sequence). In DNA form, the CDR3 reads TGTGCCAGCAGCCCTGGTGGAGCCCAAGAGACCCAGTACTTC. Translation: CASSPGGAQETQYF.

J is TRBJ2-2 and V is TRBV6-5; D unclear. Trimming took off 6 bases at V and 0 bases at J, with 5 bases between the two ends. Germline V CDR1 and CDR2: MNHEY, SVGAGI. The CDR3 runs 13 residues. The CDR3 loop reads CASSHANTGELFF. The CDR3 nucleotides read TGTGCCAGCAGCCACGCGAACACCGGGGAGCTGTTTTTT.